The 3 T cell receptor beta chains given below trace back to one sample, sequenced in a study of cytomegalovirus exposure and HLA in healthy donors. Generated by immunoSEQ multiplex PCR, the TCRdb table keeps only in-frame clones and is missing some. Of fewer than 80,000 clones in the sample, roughly 95% were seen once. Material: PBMCs. These receptors were collected from a young woman in good health and CMV-seropositive.

V is TRBV6-1 and J is TRBJ1-3; 9 positions match TRBD1. V lost 1 base, J lost 4 bases, and 2 bases stayed unmatched. The CDR3 is 15 amino acids. From germline, CDR1 is MNHNS and CDR2 SASEGT. This CDR3 is CASSEDRGQGNTIYF. The CDR3 DNA is TGTGCCAGCAGTGAAGACAGGGGGCAAGGAAACACCATATATTTT.

V gene TRBV25-1 combines with J gene TRBJ2-1, with 7 bases lining up with TRBD2. V lost 1 base, J lost 10 bases, and 4 bases stayed unmatched. There are 13 residues in the CDR3. Germline values: CDR1 MGHDK, CDR2 SYGVNS. The CDR3, as DNA: TGTGCCAGCAGTGAATTTGGAGCGGGGGAGCAGTTCTTC. The encoded protein is CASSEFGAGEQFF.

V and J are TRBV30 and TRBJ2-3, with D possibly being TRBD1 (5 bases). The CDR3 covers 12 residues. Trimming took off 2 bases at V and 3 bases at J, with 6 bases between the two ends. Germline V gives CDR1 GTSNPN, CDR2 SVGIG (reference sequence). Written as DNA, the CDR3 is TGTGCCTGGAGTAGGGGTACAGATACGCAGTATTTT. Its translation is CAWSRGTDTQYF.